This is a list of T cell receptor beta chains from one sample in a study of regulatory T cells in long-lasting Graves disease. TCRdb passed the multiplex PCR reads through MiXCR, listing each CDR3 protein once. The table records roughly 500,000 distinct CDR3 sequences, approximately 12% of them present only once. These sequences were also reported in another study, on T cells in Graves' hyperthyroidism and ophthalmopathy.

The material sequenced was peripheral blood mononuclear cells (PBMCs), taken at new diagnosis, from a patient treated with antithyroid drugs. These receptors originate from a woman younger than 45 with Graves disease. Both conserved end residues are part of each CDR3. D genes are given only for firm matches. Where a row states a size, it is once, few, many or the class of an expanded clone; other rows omit it.

CDR3: CASSLLGAREQYF
DNA: TGTGCCAGCAGTTTGCTGGGGGCCCGCGAGCAGTACTTC
V: TRBV28
D: -
J: TRBJ2-7
size: many

CDR3: CASSILALNTGEPFF
DNA: TGTGCCAGTAGTATATTGGCACTGAACACCGGGGAGCCGTTTTTT
V: TRBV19
D: -
J: TRBJ2-2
size: -

CDR3: CASSMGGQGELFF
DNA: TGTGCCAGTAGTATGGGGGGGCAAGGGGAGCTGTTTTTT
V: TRBV19
D: -
J: TRBJ2-2
size: many

CDR3: CASSFRGANEKLFF
DNA: TGTGCCAGCAGTTTTCGTGGCGCTAATGAAAAACTGTTTTTT
V: TRBV28
D: -
J: TRBJ1-4
size: -

CDR3: CASSVVPAPTDTQYF
DNA: TGTGCCAGCAGCGTAGTGCCGGCCCCCACAGATACGCAGTATTTT
V: TRBV9
D: -
J: TRBJ2-3
size: -

CDR3: CSARPPQTGLYQPQHF
DNA: TGCAGTGCTAGACCCCCTCAGACAGGACTTTATCAGCCCCAGCATTTT
V: TRBV20-1
D: -
J: TRBJ1-5
size: many

CDR3: CASSIRDRSYEQYF
DNA: TGTGCCAGCAGTATCCGGGACAGATCCTACGAGCAGTACTTC
V: TRBV6-1
D: TRBD1
J: TRBJ2-7
size: many

CDR3: CASSQSGGGRNSPLHF
DNA: TGTGCCAGCAGCCAATCAGGCGGGGGGCGAAATTCACCCCTCCACTTT
V: TRBV16
D: -
J: TRBJ1-6
size: many

CDR3: CASSLMDRSEAFF
DNA: TGTGCCAGCAGCTTGATGGACCGGAGTGAAGCTTTCTTT
V: TRBV11-2
D: -
J: TRBJ1-1
size: many

CDR3: CASSLAPAGVNEQFF
DNA: TGCGCCAGCAGCTTGGCCCCAGCGGGAGTCAATGAGCAGTTCTTC
V: TRBV5-1
D: TRBD2
J: TRBJ2-1
size: -

CDR3: CSVVAGGRIYEQYF
DNA: TGCAGCGTTGTTGCTGGCGGGAGAATCTACGAGCAGTACTTC
V: TRBV29-1
D: TRBD2
J: TRBJ2-7
size: many

CDR3: CASSRGPGNSPLHF
DNA: TGTGCCAGCAGCCGAGGACCGGGAAATTCACCCCTCCACTTT
V: TRBV3-1
D: -
J: TRBJ1-6
size: many

CDR3: CASMAGRDTDTQYF
DNA: TGTGCCAGCATGGCAGGCAGGGACACAGATACGCAGTATTTT
V: TRBV28
D: -
J: TRBJ2-3
size: many

CDR3: CSARGWASSYNEQFF
DNA: TGCAGTGCTAGGGGCTGGGCAAGCTCCTACAATGAGCAGTTCTTC
V: TRBV20-1
D: -
J: TRBJ2-1
size: many

CDR3: CASSSNGQGEAFF
DNA: TGTGCCAGCAGCTCAAATGGACAGGGCGAAGCTTTCTTT
V: TRBV12-3/TRBV12-4
D: TRBD1
J: TRBJ1-1
size: many

CDR3: CASSSGTSGRQTQYF
DNA: TGTGCCAGCAGCTCCGGGACTAGCGGGAGACAGACCCAGTACTTC
V: TRBV7-9
D: TRBD2
J: TRBJ2-5
size: many

CDR3: CASSPIRLSGTSGRGYEQYF
DNA: TGTGCCAGCTCACCAATCCGCCTGTCCGGGACTAGCGGGAGAGGGTACGAGCAGTACTTC
V: TRBV18
D: TRBD2
J: TRBJ2-7
size: -

CDR3: CATSRTNYGYTF
DNA: TGTGCCACCTCAAGGACTAACTATGGCTACACCTTC
V: TRBV19
D: -
J: TRBJ1-2
size: -

CDR3: CASSTRGIIPFPSMNTEAFF
DNA: TGTGCCAGCAGCACGAGGGGGATTATCCCCTTCCCGTCCATGAACACTGAGGCTTTCTTT
V: TRBV28
D: -
J: TRBJ1-1
size: many

CDR3: CSARDCASGYNEQFF
DNA: TGCAGTGCTAGAGATTGTGCTAGCGGATACAATGAGCAGTTCTTC
V: TRBV20-1
D: TRBD2
J: TRBJ2-1
size: -

CDR3: CASSAGTGYTGELFF
DNA: TGTGCCAGCAGCGCCGGGACAGGCTACACCGGGGAGCTGTTTTTT
V: TRBV7-6
D: TRBD1
J: TRBJ2-2
size: -

CDR3: CASSPQAESYTF
DNA: TGTGCCAGCTCACCCCAGGCGGAAAGCTACACCTTC
V: TRBV18
D: -
J: TRBJ1-2
size: many

CDR3: CASSRTTSRYNEQFF
DNA: TGTGCCAGCAGCCGGACAACTAGCAGGTACAATGAGCAGTTCTTC
V: TRBV7-9
D: -
J: TRBJ2-1
size: many

CDR3: CASKTLLRGTEAFF
DNA: TGTGCCAGCAAAACACTCCTAAGGGGAACTGAAGCTTTCTTT
V: TRBV19
D: -
J: TRBJ1-1
size: many

CDR3: CASNRMNTEAFF
DNA: TGTGCCAGCAACCGGATGAACACTGAAGCTTTCTTT
V: TRBV2
D: -
J: TRBJ1-1
size: many

CDR3: CASSNSWEQYF
DNA: TGTGCCAGCAGCAACTCGTGGGAGCAGTACTTC
V: TRBV7-9
D: -
J: TRBJ2-7
size: -

CDR3: CASSLLGQRGPYEQYF
DNA: TGTGCCAGCAGTTTGTTGGGACAGCGTGGGCCCTACGAGCAGTACTTC
V: TRBV27
D: TRBD1
J: TRBJ2-7
size: -

CDR3: CASRRKSDRGRYEQYF
DNA: TGTGCCAGCAGGAGAAAGTCGGACAGGGGGCGTTACGAGCAGTACTTC
V: TRBV2
D: TRBD1
J: TRBJ2-7
size: many

CDR3: CSVTRGGTEAFF
DNA: TGCAGCGTCACTAGAGGGGGGACTGAAGCTTTCTTT
V: TRBV29-1
D: -
J: TRBJ1-1
size: -

CDR3: CASSFIQGNEQYF
DNA: TGTGCCAGCAGTTTCATACAGGGGAACGAGCAGTACTTC
V: TRBV6-5
D: TRBD1
J: TRBJ2-7
size: many

CDR3: CASSPFVGTDTQYF
DNA: TGTGCCAGCAGCCCATTTGTGGGGACAGATACGCAGTATTTT
V: TRBV11-3
D: -
J: TRBJ2-3
size: many

CDR3: CSARDSLLAGPIVTYEQYF
DNA: TGCAGTGCTAGAGATAGTCTACTAGCGGGCCCGATAGTTACTTACGAGCAGTACTTC
V: TRBV20-1
D: TRBD2
J: TRBJ2-7
size: -

CDR3: CASSVLAGVSTGELFF
DNA: TGTGCCAGCAGCGTTTTAGCGGGAGTGTCCACCGGGGAGCTGTTTTTT
V: TRBV9
D: TRBD2
J: TRBJ2-2
size: many